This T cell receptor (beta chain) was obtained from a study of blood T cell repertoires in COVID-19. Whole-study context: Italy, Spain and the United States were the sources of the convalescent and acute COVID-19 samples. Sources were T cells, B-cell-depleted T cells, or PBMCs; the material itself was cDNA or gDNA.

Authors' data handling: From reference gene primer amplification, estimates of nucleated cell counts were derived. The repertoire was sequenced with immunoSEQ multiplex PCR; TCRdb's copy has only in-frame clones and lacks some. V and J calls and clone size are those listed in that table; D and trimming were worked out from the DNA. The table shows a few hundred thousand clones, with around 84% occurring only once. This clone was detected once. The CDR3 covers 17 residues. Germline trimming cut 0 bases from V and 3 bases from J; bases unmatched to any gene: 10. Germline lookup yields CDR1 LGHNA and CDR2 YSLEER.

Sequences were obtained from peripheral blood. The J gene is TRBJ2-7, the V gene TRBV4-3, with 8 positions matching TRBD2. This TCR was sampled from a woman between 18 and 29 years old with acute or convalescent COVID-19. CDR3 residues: CASSQDRGGAGFYEQYF. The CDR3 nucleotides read TGCGCCAGCAGCCAAGATCGGGGGGGTGCAGGGTTCTACGAGCAGTACTTC.